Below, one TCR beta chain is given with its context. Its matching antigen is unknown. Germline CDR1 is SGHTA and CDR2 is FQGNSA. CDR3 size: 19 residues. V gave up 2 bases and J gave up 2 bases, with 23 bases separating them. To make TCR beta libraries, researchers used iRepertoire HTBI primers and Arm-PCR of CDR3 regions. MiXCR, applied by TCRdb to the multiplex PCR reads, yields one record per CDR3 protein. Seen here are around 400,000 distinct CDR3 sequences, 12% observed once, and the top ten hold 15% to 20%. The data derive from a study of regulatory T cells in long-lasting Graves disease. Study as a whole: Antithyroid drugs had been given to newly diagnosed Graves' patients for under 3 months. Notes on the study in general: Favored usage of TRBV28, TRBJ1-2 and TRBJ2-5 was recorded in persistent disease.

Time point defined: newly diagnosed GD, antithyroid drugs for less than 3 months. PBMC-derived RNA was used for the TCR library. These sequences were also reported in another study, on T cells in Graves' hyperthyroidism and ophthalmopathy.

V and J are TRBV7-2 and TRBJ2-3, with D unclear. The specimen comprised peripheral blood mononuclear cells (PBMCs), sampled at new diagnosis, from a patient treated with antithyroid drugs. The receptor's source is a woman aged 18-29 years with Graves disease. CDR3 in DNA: TGTGCCAGCAGCTTAAAATGGTTTAGCTTAAGAACGTACACAGATACGCAGTATTTT. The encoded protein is CASSLKWFSLRTYTDTQYF. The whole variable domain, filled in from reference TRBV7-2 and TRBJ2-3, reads GAGVSQSPSNKVTEKGKDVELRCDPISGHTALYWYRQSLGQGLEFLIYFQGNSAPDKSGLPSDRFSAERTGGSVSTLTIQRTQQEDSAVYLCASSLKWFSLRTYTDTQYFGPGTRLTVL.